The 21 T cell receptor beta chains below were found in one sample sequenced in a study of a mutant IDH1 vaccine in newly diagnosed glioma. The protocol was immunoSEQ multiplex PCR, while the TCRdb copy is restricted to in-frame clones and leaves out a portion. The sample contains about 34,000 clones, about three quarters of which appear only once. Time point meaning: baseline, week 1 (first vaccination visit). Treatment reported: pre-vaccination baseline after standard-of-care therapy. Specimen: peripheral blood mononuclear cells (PBMCs), collected from a glioma patient treated with radiotherapy, temozolomide or both. All receptors come from a middle-aged man with glioma. Some clones in this sample may be carry-over from other donors' samples.

The V call is TRBV6-5, the J call TRBJ1-2; D not resolved. This CDR3 spans 16 amino acids. The germline V gene encodes CDR1 MNHEY and CDR2 SVGAGI. V was trimmed by 0 bases and J by 3 bases, leaving 14 bases between them. CDR3 nucleotide sequence: TGTGCCAGCAGTTACTCGGGCCTGGGAATAGACTATGGCTACACCTTC. It codes for CASSYSGLGIDYGYTF.

Regarding this clone: Distinct nucleotide sequences in the sample also encode this CDR3. V gene TRBV30 combines with J gene TRBJ1-5, with TRBD1 as a possible D gene (5 bases). The CDR3 is made up of 18 amino acids. Germline V gene lookup returns CDR1 GTSNPN and CDR2 SVGIG (reference sequence). Trimming left V 2 bases short and J 0 bases short, with 20 bases between. The CDR3 sequence is CAWSFRGSGLISNQPQHF. CDR3 nucleotide sequence: TGTGCCTGGAGTTTCCGGGGATCAGGGCTTATTAGCAATCAGCCCCAGCATTTT.

The J gene is TRBJ1-1, the V gene TRBV6-5; D gene ambiguous. Germline V lookup: CDR1 MNHEY, CDR2 SVGAGI. The CDR3 has 11 residues. V was clipped by 5 bases and J by 3 bases, with 4 bases between them. CDR3 amino acids: CASSAYTEAFF. For the CDR3, the DNA is TGTGCCAGCAGTGCCTACACTGAAGCTTTCTTT.

This clone was observed a handful of times. The J gene is TRBJ2-3, the V gene TRBV10-3, with 11 bases lining up with TRBD2. This CDR3 is built from 16 residues. V shed 7 bases, J shed 7 bases, and the junction held 13 bases outside the gene matches. Germline V gene sequence: CDR1 ENHRY, CDR2 SYGVKD. CDR3 in amino acids: CAITNPIAGGPHTQYF. The CDR3 region has the DNA TGTGCCATCACCAACCCTATAGCGGGAGGGCCACATACGCAGTATTTT.

The genes are TRBV9 and TRBJ1-1; D is unclear. The CDR3 is 14 residues long. Deletions cut 0 bases from V and 5 bases from J, with 11 bases between. Germline CDR1 reads SGDLS; CDR2 reads YYNGEE. Here the CDR3 DNA reads TGTGCCAGCAGCGTAGACGGGAGTTATACTGAAGCTTTCTTT. It encodes CASSVDGSYTEAFF.

The genes are TRBV5-1 and TRBJ2-3; TRBD2 matches 11 bases. The CDR3 extends over 16 amino acids. Germline V gene lookup returns CDR1 SGHRS and CDR2 YFSETQ. V was pared by 4 bases and J by 4 bases, with 8 bases of the junction left unmatched. For the CDR3, the DNA is TGCGCCAGCAGCCCAGGCCTAGCGGGAGGAGCAGATACGCAGTATTTT. Its protein is CASSPGLAGGADTQYF.

This chain connects TRBV29-1 to TRBJ1-4; TRBD1 is a possible D gene (5 bases). There are 13 residues in the CDR3. Germline V gene sequence: CDR1 SQVTM, CDR2 ANQGSEA. The germline V and J ends were trimmed by 6 bases and 5 bases, with 13 bases remaining between them. The CDR3 DNA follows: TGCAGCGTCCTATCGGGGGGAAATGAAAAACTGTTTTTT. As protein: CSVLSGGNEKLFF.

This chain connects TRBV1 to TRBJ2-3; the tabulated D call, TRBD2, remains unverified against the DNA. TRBV1 is given as a pseudogene. The CDR3 covers 19 residues. The CDR3: CTSSPSSLCQRELSDTQYF. In nucleotides, the CDR3 is TGCACCAGCAGCCCCAGCTCACTGTGTCAGCGGGAGTTGTCAGATACGCAGTATTTT.

The genes are TRBV15 and TRBJ1-2; 7 bases fit TRBD1. The germline V gene encodes CDR1 LNHNV and CDR2 YYDKDF (reference sequence). Trimming cost V 1 base and J 6 bases; bases outside gene matches: 11. This CDR3 has 16 residues. The CDR3 DNA sequence: TGTGCCACCAGCAGAGTCATGCGGGACAGTGGCGATGGCTACACCTTC. It translates to CATSRVMRDSGDGYTF.

On this clone: Here the CDR3 omits its conserved ending phenylalanine or tryptophan, so a read error is the likely source. The DNA is left out, because the CDR3 cannot be placed on it with certainty; the CDR3 is given as TCRdb lists it. The chain joins TRBV7-2 to TRBJ1-1. The germline CDR1 and CDR2 sequences are SGHTA and FQGNSA. Including both end residues, the CDR3 is 13 amino acids long. The CDR3: CASSPRSDLVMWI.

The rearrangement joins TRBV5-4 to TRBJ2-1, with 10 positions matching TRBD2. The junction had 15 bases not matched to a gene; V was cut back by 9 bases and J by 9 bases. The CDR3 spans 15 residues. Germline values: CDR1 SGHNT, CDR2 YYREEE (reference sequence). CDR3 residues: CATHRGLAASGEQFF. The CDR3 nucleotides are TGTGCCACCCACCGAGGACTAGCGGCCTCGGGTGAGCAGTTCTTC.

V usage is TRBV27 and J usage is TRBJ2-7, with 8 bases lining up with TRBD1. The CDR3 sequence is 13 residues long. The germline CDR1 and CDR2 sequences are MNHEY and SMNVEV (reference sequence). V was pared by 7 bases and J by 3 bases, with 5 bases of the junction left unmatched. The CDR3 sequence: CASTGGPFYEQYF. In DNA form, the CDR3 reads TGTGCCAGCACAGGGGGCCCCTTCTACGAGCAGTACTTC.

This sequence joins TRBV29-1 and TRBJ2-7; D unresolved. The CDR3 covers 13 residues. CDR1 and CDR2 (germline): SQVTM, ANQGSEA. V lost 6 bases to trimming and J lost 4 bases, with 16 bases between them. DNA of the CDR3: TGCAGCGTCTTTAAGTTGGACGGATACGAGCAGTACTTC. It yields the protein CSVFKLDGYEQYF.

CDR3 sequence: CASSEAGVRGYTF. Here the CDR3 DNA reads TGTGCCAGCAGTGAAGCGGGGGTGAGGGGCTACACCTTC. The J gene is TRBJ1-2, the V gene TRBV2; D is perhaps TRBD1 (5 bases). Trimming cost V 0 bases and J 8 bases, with 10 bases left between them. Germline CDR1 SNHLY, CDR2 FYNNEI. There are 13 residues in the CDR3.

The rearrangement uses TRBV30 and TRBJ2-1, with D unresolved. The CDR3 extends over 15 amino acids. The V gene lost 4 bases and the J gene lost 3 bases, with 16 bases spanning the gap. CDR1 and CDR2 (germline): GTSNPN, SVGIG (reference sequence). The CDR3 bases are TGTGCCTGGATGGCCTCGGACGCCGTCTACAATGAGCAGTTCTTC. Protein product: CAWMASDAVYNEQFF.

J is TRBJ1-2 and V is TRBV27; D is ambiguous. The CDR3 extends over 14 amino acids. V lost 0 bases, J lost 4 bases, and 9 bases lay in between. CDR1 MNHEY and CDR2 SMNVEV come from the germline V gene (reference sequence). The CDR3 here is CASSLSNLGYGYTF. The CDR3 bases are TGTGCCAGCAGTTTATCGAATCTGGGCTATGGCTACACCTTC.

In its sample, this clone was seen a few times. The J gene is TRBJ2-5, the V gene TRBV5-4; maybe TRBD1 (5 bases). The CDR3 is 14 residues long. Trimming stripped 0 bases from V and 2 bases from J, with 8 bases between. CDR1 and CDR2 (germline): SGHNT, YYREEE (reference sequence). The chain's CDR3 is CASSLEGLQETQYF. The CDR3 DNA reads TGTGCCAGCAGCTTGGAGGGGCTTCAAGAGACCCAGTACTTC.

The rearrangement joins TRBV7-2 to TRBJ1-1; no firm D call. The length of the CDR3 is 12 residues. Trimming cost V 1 base and J 5 bases, with 5 bases left between them. Germline assignment: CDR1 SGHTA and CDR2 FQGNSA. CDR3 protein: CASSLGSTEAFF. In DNA, the CDR3 is TGTGCCAGCAGCTTAGGGTCGACTGAAGCTTTCTTT.

The V call is TRBV30, the J call TRBJ1-1; possibly TRBD1 for D (5 bases). The germline V and J ends were trimmed by 4 bases and 0 bases, with 12 bases remaining between them. The CDR3 extends over 14 amino acids. Germline values: CDR1 GTSNPN, CDR2 SVGIG (reference sequence). The CDR3 region is CAWTNLGVNTEAFF. The DNA for the CDR3 is TGTGCCTGGACTAACCTAGGGGTGAACACTGAAGCTTTCTTT.

The CDR3 reads CSAVLGTGELFF. CDR3 DNA: TGCAGCGCCGTACTAGGGACCGGGGAGCTGTTTTTT. V and J are TRBV29-1 and TRBJ2-2, with D possibly TRBD2 on 5 matching bases. Germline V gene data show CDR1 as SQVTM and CDR2 as ANQGSEA. The ends were cut back, 7 bases at V and 5 bases at J, with 11 bases in the middle. CDR3 length: 12 amino acids.

The rearrangement joins TRBV7-9 to TRBJ1-1; 9 nucleotides line up with TRBD1. Germline V gene data show CDR1 as SEHNR and CDR2 as FQNEAQ (reference sequence). This CDR3 has 14 residues. The J segment lost 3 bases and the V segment lost 7 bases, leaving 6 bases of the junction unmatched. Here the CDR3 DNA reads TGTGCCAGCAACCGGGACAGGGCCTACACTGAAGCTTTCTTT. This sequence encodes CASNRDRAYTEAFF.